This T cell receptor beta chain was profiled in a study of regulatory T cells in long-lasting Graves disease. iRepertoire HTBI primers and Arm-PCR of CDR3 regions built TCR beta libraries. TCRdb independently ran MiXCR on the multiplex PCR reads; one entry per CDR3 protein. The data hold 350,000 to 500,000 distinct CDR3 sequences, with around 13% observed a single time. This clonotype was seen many times. The V and J ends lost 4 bases and 2 bases respectively, with 17 bases between them. From germline, CDR1 is SGHRS and CDR2 YFSETQ. The CDR3 sequence is 16 residues long. Time point indicated: newly diagnosed GD, antithyroid drugs for less than 3 months. RNA isolated from PBMCs was used to make the TCR library. The sample also formed part of further work on T cells in Graves' hyperthyroidism and ophthalmopathy.

The V gene is TRBV5-1, the J gene TRBJ2-3, with D possibly called TRBD1 or TRBD2 (5 bases each). The material sequenced was peripheral blood mononuclear cells (PBMCs), taken at new diagnosis, from a patient treated with antithyroid drugs. The origin of this receptor is a woman between 45 and 60 years old with Graves disease. The CDR3 region has the DNA TGCGCCAGCAGCCCCGGTACGGGACGGAACACAGATACGCAGTATTTT. Residues: CASSPGTGRNTDTQYF.